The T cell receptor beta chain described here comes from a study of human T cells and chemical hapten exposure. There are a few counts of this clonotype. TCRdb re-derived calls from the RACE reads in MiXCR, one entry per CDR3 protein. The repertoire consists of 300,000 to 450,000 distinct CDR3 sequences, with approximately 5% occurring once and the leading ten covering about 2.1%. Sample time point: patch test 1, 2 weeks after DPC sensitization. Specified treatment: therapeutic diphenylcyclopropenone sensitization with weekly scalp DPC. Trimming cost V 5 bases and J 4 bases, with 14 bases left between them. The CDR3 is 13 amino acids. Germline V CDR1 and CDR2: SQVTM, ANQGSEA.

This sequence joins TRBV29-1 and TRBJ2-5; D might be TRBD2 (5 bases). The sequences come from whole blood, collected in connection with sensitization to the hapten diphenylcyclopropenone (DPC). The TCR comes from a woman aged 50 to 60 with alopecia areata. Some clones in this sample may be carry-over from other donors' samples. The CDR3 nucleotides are TGCAGCGTTTTGCCCCTCGGAGGAGAGACCCAGTACTTC. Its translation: CSVLPLGGETQYF.